This TCR beta chain is drawn from a study of response to subunit inactivated influenza vaccine. Study-wide results and limits: Authors suggested few new T cells are recruited by each seasonal influenza vaccination.

This clonotype was found many times. Antigen specificity is unknown. This CDR3 is built from 14 residues. With 2 bases removed from V and 1 base from J, the gap between germline ends came to 9 bases. Per the germline V gene, CDR1 is SGHKS and CDR2 is YYEKEE (reference sequence). From the RT-PCR reads, TCRdb called clonotypes with MiXCR, one entry per CDR3 protein. In the table there are 500,000 to 600,000 distinct CDR3 sequences, approximately 15% of which are singletons. The rearrangement joins TRBV5-5 to TRBJ1-1; possible D gene TRBD1, 6 bases. The sequence was collected from a man aged 50 to 75 who received an inactivated influenza vaccine. The sample was CD4+ T cells sorted from PBMCs, taken less than 25 months after vaccination. Here the CDR3 DNA reads TGTGCCAGCAGCTTTGGACAGTCGAACACTGAAGCTTTCTTT. It yields the protein CASSFGQSNTEAFF.